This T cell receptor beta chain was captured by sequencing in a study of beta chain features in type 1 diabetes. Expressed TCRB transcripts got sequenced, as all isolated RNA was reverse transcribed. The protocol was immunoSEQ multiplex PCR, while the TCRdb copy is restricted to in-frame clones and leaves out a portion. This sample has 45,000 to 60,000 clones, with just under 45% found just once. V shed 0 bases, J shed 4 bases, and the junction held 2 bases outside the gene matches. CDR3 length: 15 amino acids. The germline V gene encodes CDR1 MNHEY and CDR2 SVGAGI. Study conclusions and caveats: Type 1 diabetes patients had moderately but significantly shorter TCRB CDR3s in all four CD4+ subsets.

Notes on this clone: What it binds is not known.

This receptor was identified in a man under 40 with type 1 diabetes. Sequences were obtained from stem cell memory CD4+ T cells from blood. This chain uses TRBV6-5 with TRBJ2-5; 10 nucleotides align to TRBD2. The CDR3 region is CASSYSRLAGETQYF. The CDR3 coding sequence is TGTGCCAGCAGTTACTCCCGACTAGCGGGAGAGACCCAGTACTTC.